This TCR beta chain was captured by sequencing in a study of lymphopenia after photon versus proton radiotherapy. Method: immunoSEQ multiplex PCR; TCRdb's copy keeps in-frame clones and lacks some. The sample lists roughly 23,000 clones, roughly 90% seen once, with 11% in the top ten. Findings and limits, study-wide: Under photons, naive T cells and diversity fell while effector/memory populations rose.

For this clone: Its matching antigen is unknown.

This receptor was taken from an older man with esophageal cancer. Sequences were derived from peripheral blood, sampled from a patient treated with proton-based radiotherapy.

CDR3 sequence reads: CASRVQGEETQYF. CDR3 nucleotide sequence: TGTGCCAGCAGAGTCCAGGGAGAAGAGACCCAGTACTTC. The rearrangement joins TRBV6-1 to TRBJ2-5; D possibly matches TRBD1 or TRBD2 (5 bases each). In germline, CDR1 is MNHNS, CDR2 SASEGT. The CDR3 runs to 13 residues. Trimming cost V 6 bases and J 3 bases, with 11 bases left between them.